Given below is one TCR beta chain in context. As yet, its antigen is unknown. Trimming took off 5 bases at V and 0 bases at J, with 17 bases between the two ends. The germline V gene has CDR1 MDHEN and CDR2 SYDVKM. CDR3 length: 17 residues. TCRdb recomputed calls from the RACE reads with MiXCR, one row per CDR3 protein. The sample has more than 80,000 distinct CDR3 sequences; under 14% are singletons. The time point is: patch test 3, about 24 weeks after DPC sensitization. Treatment specified: therapeutic diphenylcyclopropenone sensitization with weekly scalp DPC. This sample is drawn from a study of human T cells and chemical hapten exposure. Study at large: The sensitizing agent was 2% DPC, placed on 2 cm by 2 cm of upper inner arm skin.

Study outcomes and limitations: There was no change with DPC sensitization in TCRs above 1 in 1000 frequency.

The TCR comes from a woman aged 45-60 years with alopecia areata. Some clones in this sample may be carry-over from other donors' samples. The specimen was whole blood, collected in connection with sensitization to the hapten diphenylcyclopropenone (DPC). The genes are TRBV28 and TRBJ1-3; a possible D gene is TRBD1 (6 bases). As DNA, the CDR3 is TGTGCCAGCAGTCCCCACAGGGACCCTCGCTCTGGAAACACCATATATTTT. Encoded protein: CASSPHRDPRSGNTIYF.